These T cell receptor beta chains were read from a single sample in a study of blood T cell repertoires in COVID-19. Sequencing was performed with immunoSEQ multiplex PCR; in TCRdb, only in-frame clones are kept and a portion is missing. The repertoire has about 330,000 clones, around 88% of them found once; the top ten carry approximately 1.1%. Sequenced: peripheral blood. The receptors come from a woman in her 50s with acute or convalescent COVID-19. Both conserved end residues are part of each CDR3. The D gene is left open where the match is weak. Clone size is stated in some rows and not others, as once, few, many or a class when expanded.

cdr3_nt cdr3_aa j_call d_call cdr3_length v_call clone_size
TGTGCCAGCAGTTACTCCGCAGGGTATGAAGGCTACACCTTC CASSYSAGYEGYTF TRBJ1-2 - 14 TRBV6-5 -
TGTGCCATACCGAATAGTGTGAACACTGAAGCTTTCTTT CAIPNSVNTEAFF TRBJ1-1 - 13 TRBV11-2 -
TGCGCCAGCAGCTCTCTGGCTAGTTGGGAGACCCAGTACTTC CASSSLASWETQYF TRBJ2-5 - 14 TRBV5-1 -
TGTGCCAGCCTACGGACAGGGGGCTTGACTGAAGCTTTCTTT CASLRTGGLTEAFF TRBJ1-1 TRBD1 14 TRBV6-5 few
TGTGCCAGCAGTTATGGGGGCAGCTATGGCTACACCTTC CASSYGGSYGYTF TRBJ1-2 - 13 TRBV12-3/TRBV12-4 -
TGTGCCAGCAGCGCCCGACAGTCTGGCTACACCTTC CASSARQSGYTF TRBJ1-2 - 12 TRBV21-1 -
TGCGCCAGCAGCTTGGAGACTAGCAGTAATGAGCAGTTCTTC CASSLETSSNEQFF TRBJ2-1 TRBD2 14 TRBV5-1 -
TGTGCCAGCAGCCCAGGCCCCGCGGGGGGGCCAGATACGCAGTATTTT CASSPGPAGGPDTQYF TRBJ2-3 TRBD2 16 TRBV5-6 once
TGTGCCAGTAGTACCCGACAGGGGGAAGCTTTCTTT CASSTRQGEAFF TRBJ1-1 TRBD1 12 TRBV19 -
TGTGCCAGCAGCTTAACGGGCGGGAGACCCTCCTACAATGAGCAGTTCTTC CASSLTGGRPSYNEQFF TRBJ2-1 TRBD2 17 TRBV7-2 -
TGTGCCAGCAGCCAAGGGGTGAGGGAAGGAGGACGGGACGAGCAGTACTTC CASSQGVREGGRDEQYF TRBJ2-7 - 17 TRBV14 -
TGTGCCAGGGGACAGGGAAGGGGAAACAATGAGCAGTTCTTC CARGQGRGNNEQFF TRBJ2-1 - 14 TRBV21-1 -
TGCAGCGTTGGACGGGGGAACACCGGGGAGCTGTTTTTT CSVGRGNTGELFF TRBJ2-2 - 13 TRBV29-1 -
TGTGCTAGTGGAGACACCCGCAATCAGCCCCAGCATTTT CASGDTRNQPQHF TRBJ1-5 - 13 TRBV12-5 -
TGTGCCAGCAGCTTGGTGGGCCCCATCTCTGGAAACACCATATATTTT CASSLVGPISGNTIYF TRBJ1-3 - 16 TRBV5-6 -
TGTGCCAGCAGTTTGTACTGGACAGGGGCCCCGTACCAAGAGACCCAGTACTTC CASSLYWTGAPYQETQYF TRBJ2-5 TRBD1 18 TRBV28 -
TGTGCCAGCAGCGGGACTGGCACAGATACGCAGTATTTT CASSGTGTDTQYF TRBJ2-3 - 13 TRBV27 -
TGTGCCAGCAGTTACGGGTCAGGGTATGAAAAACTGTTTTTT CASSYGSGYEKLFF TRBJ1-4 - 14 TRBV6-6 -
TGCGCCAGCAGCTTGGAGGGGGAGGGCGGCACTGAAGCTTTCTTT CASSLEGEGGTEAFF TRBJ1-1 - 15 TRBV5-1 -
TGTGCCTGGAGTTCCTACACTGAAGCTTTCTTT CAWSSYTEAFF TRBJ1-1 - 11 TRBV30 -
TGTGCCAGTAGTATACTTACAGTCACTGAAGCTTTCTTT CASSILTVTEAFF TRBJ1-1 - 13 TRBV19 -
TGTGCCAGCAAGAATACGGCGAACACCGGGGAGCTGTTTTTT CASKNTANTGELFF TRBJ2-2 - 14 TRBV7-3 -
TGTGCCAGCAGCTTAGGGGCGGGGCCCTCCTACGAGCAGTACTTC CASSLGAGPSYEQYF TRBJ2-7 - 15 TRBV7-2 few
TGCGCCAGCGGAAGAAGGAGTATGGATACGCAGTATTTT CASGRRSMDTQYF TRBJ2-3 - 13 TRBV5-1 -
TGTGCCTTGACCCAGGGGACCTACGAGCAGTACTTC CALTQGTYEQYF TRBJ2-7 - 12 TRBV30 once
TGTGCCAGCAGCCTACTAGCGGCTAGCACAGATACGCAGTATTTT CASSLLAASTDTQYF TRBJ2-3 TRBD2 15 TRBV2 -
TGTGCCAGCAGTGCCTGGACAGGGCTCGAAGAGACCCAGTACTTC CASSAWTGLEETQYF TRBJ2-5 TRBD1 15 TRBV25-1 -
TGTGCCATCAGGGGAACAGGGGGCGACGGTGAAGCTTTCTTT CAIRGTGGDGEAFF TRBJ1-1 TRBD1 14 TRBV10-3 -
TGTGCCAGCAGCCGACCTAAGGGGCCCCCGTTGGACGAGCAGTACTTC CASSRPKGPPLDEQYF TRBJ2-7 - 16 TRBV6-2/TRBV6-3 -
TGTGCCAGCAGCCAAGATCAAGGGGGAGTGGGCTACACCTTC CASSQDQGGVGYTF TRBJ1-2 - 14 TRBV3-1/TRBV3-2 -
TGTGCCAGCAGTTACAACCGGGACAGGGCTGGGGCCAACGTCCTGACTTTC CASSYNRDRAGANVLTF TRBJ2-6 TRBD1 17 TRBV6-2/TRBV6-3 once
TGTGCCAGCAGCCAAGCGGGGGCTAGCGGCGAGCAGTACTTC CASSQAGASGEQYF TRBJ2-7 - 14 TRBV4-2 -
TGTGCCAGCAGCCAAGTTGTAGCGGGGGGAGATACGCAGTATTTT CASSQVVAGGDTQYF TRBJ2-3 TRBD2 15 TRBV3-1/TRBV3-2 -
TGTGCCAGCAGCCAAGAGTGGGGGACTGACACTGAAGCTTTCTTT CASSQEWGTDTEAFF TRBJ1-1 - 15 TRBV3-1/TRBV3-2 few
TGTGCCAGCAGTTACGGTAGCGGGAGTCTTGAGCAGTTCTTC CASSYGSGSLEQFF TRBJ2-1 TRBD2 14 TRBV6-5 -
TGTGCCAGCAGTTCCTACGGACAGGGGACAGAAAAACTGTTTTTT CASSSYGQGTEKLFF TRBJ1-4 TRBD1 15 TRBV7-9 -
TGTGCCAGCAGCTTAGAATCGGACGAGCAGTACTTC CASSLESDEQYF TRBJ2-7 - 12 TRBV13 few
TGTGCCAGCAACAGACAGTCAAAAGCTTTCTTT CASNRQSKAFF TRBJ1-1 - 11 TRBV28 few
TGTGCCAGTAGGGGGGACAGGCGGGTCTATGGCTACACCTTC CASRGDRRVYGYTF TRBJ1-2 TRBD1 14 TRBV19 -
TGTGCCAGTAGGTCCGATGACTCCGGCGACCAAGAGACCCAGTACTTC CASRSDDSGDQETQYF TRBJ2-5 - 16 TRBV19 -
TGCGCCAGCAGCTTGGATCTTGCAGGGGCCGACACTGAAGCTTTCTTT CASSLDLAGADTEAFF TRBJ1-1 - 16 TRBV5-1 -
TGTGCCAGCAGGGGTCCTCGGAGGTACGAGCAGTACTTC CASRGPRRYEQYF TRBJ2-7 - 13 TRBV25-1 once
TGCGCCAGCAGCTTGACCCCCTCGACAGGGACTGGCTACACCTTC CASSLTPSTGTGYTF TRBJ1-2 TRBD1 15 TRBV5-1 -
TGTGCCAGCAGTCACCAAGAACGGACTGAAGCTTTCTTT CASSHQERTEAFF TRBJ1-1 - 13 TRBV6-5 -
TGTGCCTGGAGTTTTGGTTTGACTACCCAGTACTTC CAWSFGLTTQYF TRBJ2-5 - 12 TRBV30 -
TGTGCCTGGAGTGGGGGACTCCAAGAGACCCAGTACTTC CAWSGGLQETQYF TRBJ2-5 - 13 TRBV30 -
TGCGCCAGCAGCTTGGTACAGGGGTCTGGAAACACCATATATTTT CASSLVQGSGNTIYF TRBJ1-3 TRBD1 15 TRBV5-1 -
TGTGCCAGCAGCCTAGACCGGTCCTTCTACACCTTC CASSLDRSFYTF TRBJ1-2 - 12 TRBV7-9 -
TGTGCCAGCTCACCACTGGGGGCAAATGAGCAGTTCTTC CASSPLGANEQFF TRBJ2-1 - 13 TRBV18 -
TGCGCCAGCAGCCAAGGGGACAGGGCCAATCAGCCCCAGCATTTT CASSQGDRANQPQHF TRBJ1-5 TRBD1 15 TRBV4-1 -